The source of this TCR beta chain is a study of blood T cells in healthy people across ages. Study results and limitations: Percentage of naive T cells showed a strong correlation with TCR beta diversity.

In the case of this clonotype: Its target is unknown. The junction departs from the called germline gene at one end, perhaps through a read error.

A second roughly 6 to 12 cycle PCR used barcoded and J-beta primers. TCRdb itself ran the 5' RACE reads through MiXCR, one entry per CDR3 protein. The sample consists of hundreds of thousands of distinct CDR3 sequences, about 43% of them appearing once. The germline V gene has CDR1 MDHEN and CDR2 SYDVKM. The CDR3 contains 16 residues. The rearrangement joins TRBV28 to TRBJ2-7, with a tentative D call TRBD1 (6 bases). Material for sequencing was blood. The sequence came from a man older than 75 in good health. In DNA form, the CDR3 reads TGTGCCAGCATCGAATCCGGGACACTAGACTCCTGCGAGCAGTACTTC. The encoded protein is CASIESGTLDSCEQYF.